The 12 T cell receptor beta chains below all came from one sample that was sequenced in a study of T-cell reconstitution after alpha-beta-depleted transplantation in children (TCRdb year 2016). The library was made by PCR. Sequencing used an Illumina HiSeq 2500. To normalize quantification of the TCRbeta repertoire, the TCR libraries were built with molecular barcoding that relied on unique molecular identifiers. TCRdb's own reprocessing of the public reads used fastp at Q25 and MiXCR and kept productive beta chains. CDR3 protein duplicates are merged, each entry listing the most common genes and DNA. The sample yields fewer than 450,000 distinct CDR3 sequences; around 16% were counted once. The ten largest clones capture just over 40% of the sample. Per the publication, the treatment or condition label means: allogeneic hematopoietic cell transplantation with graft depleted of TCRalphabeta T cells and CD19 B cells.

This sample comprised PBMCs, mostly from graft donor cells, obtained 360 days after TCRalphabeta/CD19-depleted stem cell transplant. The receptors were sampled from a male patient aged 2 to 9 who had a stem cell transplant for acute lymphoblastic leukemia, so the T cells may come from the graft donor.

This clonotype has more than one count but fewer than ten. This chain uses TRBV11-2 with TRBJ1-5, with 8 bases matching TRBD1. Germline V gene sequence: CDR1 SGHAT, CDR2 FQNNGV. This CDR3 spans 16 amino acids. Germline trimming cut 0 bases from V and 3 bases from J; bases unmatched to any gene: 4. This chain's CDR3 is CASSLDTGGVNQPQHF. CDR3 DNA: TGTGCCAGCAGCTTAGATACAGGGGGTGTCAATCAGCCCCAGCATTTT. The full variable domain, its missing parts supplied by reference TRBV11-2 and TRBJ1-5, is EAGVAQSPRYKIIEKRQSVAFWCNPISGHATLYWYQQILGQGPKLLIQFQNNGVVDDSQLPKDRFSAERLKGVDSTLKIQPAKLEDSAVYLCASSLDTGGVNQPQHFGDGTRLSIL.

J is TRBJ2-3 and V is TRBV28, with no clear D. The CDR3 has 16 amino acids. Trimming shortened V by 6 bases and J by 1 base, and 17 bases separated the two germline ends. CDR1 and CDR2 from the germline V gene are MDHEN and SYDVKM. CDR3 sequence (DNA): TGTGCCAGCAGAACCCTTCATACTATTCGCACAGATACGCAGTATTTT. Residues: CASRTLHTIRTDTQYF.

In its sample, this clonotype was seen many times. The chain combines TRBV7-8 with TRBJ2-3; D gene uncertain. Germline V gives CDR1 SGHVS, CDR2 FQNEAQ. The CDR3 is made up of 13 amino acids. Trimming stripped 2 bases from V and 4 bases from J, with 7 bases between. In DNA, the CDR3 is TGTGCCAGCAGCTTACGACGCCCAGATACGCAGTATTTT. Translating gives CASSLRRPDTQYF.

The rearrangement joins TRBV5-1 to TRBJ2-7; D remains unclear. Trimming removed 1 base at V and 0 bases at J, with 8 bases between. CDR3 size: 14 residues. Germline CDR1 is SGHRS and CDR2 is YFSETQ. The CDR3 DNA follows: TGCGCCAGCAGCTTGCCCCGGAACTCCTACGAGCAGTACTTC. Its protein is CASSLPRNSYEQYF. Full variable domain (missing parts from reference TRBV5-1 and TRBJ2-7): KAGVTQTPRYLIKTRGQQVTLSCSPISGHRSVSWYQQTPGQGLQFLFEYFSETQRNKGNFPGRFSGRQFSNSRSEMNVSTLELGDSALYLCASSLPRNSYEQYFGPGTRLTVT.

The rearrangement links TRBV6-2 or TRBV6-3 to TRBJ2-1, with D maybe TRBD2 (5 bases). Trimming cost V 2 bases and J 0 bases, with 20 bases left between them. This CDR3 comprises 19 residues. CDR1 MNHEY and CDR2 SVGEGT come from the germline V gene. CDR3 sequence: CASSYRTPAFSRSYNEQFF. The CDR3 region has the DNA TGTGCCAGCAGTTACAGGACTCCTGCTTTTTCCCGCTCCTACAATGAGCAGTTCTTC.

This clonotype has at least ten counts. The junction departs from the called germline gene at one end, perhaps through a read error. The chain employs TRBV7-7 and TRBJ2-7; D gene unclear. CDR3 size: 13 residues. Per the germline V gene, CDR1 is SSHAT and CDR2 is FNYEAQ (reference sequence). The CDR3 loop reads CASSLSLSYEQYF. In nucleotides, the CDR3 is TGTGCTAGCAGCTTGTCGTTGAGCTACGAGCAGTACTTC.

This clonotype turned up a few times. DNA for the CDR3: TGCGCCAGCAGCTTTGATGGGATTCCGACAGATACGCAGTATTTT. Encoded protein: CASSFDGIPTDTQYF. The chain is built from TRBV5-1 and TRBJ2-3; D not certain. Germline CDR1 is SGHRS and CDR2 is YFSETQ. The CDR3 runs 15 residues. Trimming shortened V by 2 bases and J by 3 bases, and 13 bases separated the two germline ends.

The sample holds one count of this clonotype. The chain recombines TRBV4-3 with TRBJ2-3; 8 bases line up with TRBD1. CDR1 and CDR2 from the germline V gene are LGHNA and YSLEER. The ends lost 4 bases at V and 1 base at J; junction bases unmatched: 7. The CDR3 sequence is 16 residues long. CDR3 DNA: TGCGCCAGCAGCCTTGACAGGGGCCGGGGCACAGATACGCAGTATTTT. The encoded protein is CASSLDRGRGTDTQYF.

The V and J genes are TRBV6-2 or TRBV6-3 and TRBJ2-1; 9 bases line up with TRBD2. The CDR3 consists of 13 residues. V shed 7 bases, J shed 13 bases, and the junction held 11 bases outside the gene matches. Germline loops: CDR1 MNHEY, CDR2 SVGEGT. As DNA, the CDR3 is TGTGCCAGCACCGCCTTTAGCGGGGGAGCCCAGTTCTTC. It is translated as CASTAFSGGAQFF.

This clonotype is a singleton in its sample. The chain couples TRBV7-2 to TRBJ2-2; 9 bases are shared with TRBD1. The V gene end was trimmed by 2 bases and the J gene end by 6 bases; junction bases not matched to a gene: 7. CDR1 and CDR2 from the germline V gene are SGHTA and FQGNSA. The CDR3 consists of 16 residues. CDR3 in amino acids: CASSLPGTGRAGELFF. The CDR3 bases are TGTGCCAGCAGCTTACCGGGGACAGGGAGGGCCGGGGAGCTGTTTTTT.

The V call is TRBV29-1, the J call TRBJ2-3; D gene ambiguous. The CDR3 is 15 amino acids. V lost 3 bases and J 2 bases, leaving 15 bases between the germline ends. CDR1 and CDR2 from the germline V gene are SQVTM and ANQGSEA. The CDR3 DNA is TGCAGCGTTGAGTCTTTCTTGGTTCACACAGATACGCAGTATTTT. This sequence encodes CSVESFLVHTDTQYF.

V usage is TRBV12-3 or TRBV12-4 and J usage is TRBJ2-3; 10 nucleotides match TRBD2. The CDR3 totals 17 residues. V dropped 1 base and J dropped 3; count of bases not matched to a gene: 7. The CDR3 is CASSLGLSGRLTDTQYF. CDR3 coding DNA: TGTGCCAGCAGTTTAGGGCTTAGCGGGAGGCTTACAGATACGCAGTATTTT.